A selection of T cell receptor beta chains follows, all from one sample in a study of blood T cell repertoires in COVID-19. Method: immunoSEQ multiplex PCR; TCRdb's copy keeps in-frame clones and lacks some. Among fewer than 250,000 clones listed, 83% were seen once. The sample was peripheral blood. These receptor sequences come from a woman in her seventies with active or convalescent COVID-19. Both conserved end residues are part of each CDR3. Each record gives: clone size, D gene, J gene, V gene, CDR3 DNA, CDR3 protein. The D gene is left open where the match is weak. Part of the rows lack a size; the others show once, few, many or a class for expanded clones.

clone size: -
D gene: -
J gene: TRBJ1-1
V gene: TRBV29-1
CDR3 DNA: TGCAGCGTTGGGGAGGGGAGAATGAACACTGAAGCTTTCTTT
CDR3 protein: CSVGEGRMNTEAFF

clone size: -
D gene: -
J gene: TRBJ2-2
V gene: TRBV30
CDR3 DNA: TGTGCCTGGTCCCTGGGGGGGAACACCGGGGAGCTGTTTTTT
CDR3 protein: CAWSLGGNTGELFF

clone size: -
D gene: TRBD1
J gene: TRBJ2-7
V gene: TRBV7-3
CDR3 DNA: TGTGCCAGCAGCTTAATGTTTGTTTTGGTGGACAGGGGCCACTCCTACGAGCAGTACTTC
CDR3 protein: CASSLMFVLVDRGHSYEQYF

clone size: -
D gene: -
J gene: TRBJ1-4
V gene: TRBV29-1
CDR3 DNA: TGCAGCGTTGAAGCAGGGGACGAAAAACTGTTTTTT
CDR3 protein: CSVEAGDEKLFF

clone size: -
D gene: -
J gene: TRBJ2-7
V gene: TRBV6-5
CDR3 DNA: TGTGCCAGCAGTTACTCGATTTGGGCAGGGTATAACGAGCAGTACTTC
CDR3 protein: CASSYSIWAGYNEQYF

clone size: -
D gene: TRBD2
J gene: TRBJ2-1
V gene: TRBV6-2/TRBV6-3
CDR3 DNA: TGTGCCAGCAGTTACGGGACTAGCGGGGGGTCAGAATTCTTC
CDR3 protein: CASSYGTSGGSEFF

clone size: -
D gene: -
J gene: TRBJ1-6
V gene: TRBV29-1
CDR3 DNA: TGCAGCGTGGGGCCCCGTCAAGGTTCACCCCTCCACTTT
CDR3 protein: CSVGPRQGSPLHF

clone size: -
D gene: -
J gene: TRBJ2-1
V gene: TRBV13
CDR3 DNA: TGTGCCAGCAGCTTATCGGCGGGGGGCCGAGGGGGCCTTGAGCAGTTCTTC
CDR3 protein: CASSLSAGGRGGLEQFF

clone size: many
D gene: TRBD1
J gene: TRBJ1-6
V gene: TRBV2
CDR3 DNA: TGTGCCAGCAAGTGGACAGGGGTGGGGCCAGATTCACCCCTCCACTTT
CDR3 protein: CASKWTGVGPDSPLHF

clone size: -
D gene: -
J gene: TRBJ2-7
V gene: TRBV9
CDR3 DNA: TGTGCCAGCAGCGCCCAGGGAGAGGGGGACGAGCAGTACTTC
CDR3 protein: CASSAQGEGDEQYF

clone size: -
D gene: TRBD1
J gene: TRBJ1-4
V gene: TRBV2
CDR3 DNA: TGTGCCAGCGCGGGACAGGGCTTTCGCGAAAAACTGTTTTTT
CDR3 protein: CASAGQGFREKLFF

clone size: -
D gene: TRBD2
J gene: TRBJ2-5
V gene: TRBV7-2
CDR3 DNA: TGTGCCAGCAGCTTATCAGCGGGGGGCCAAGAGACCCAGTACTTC
CDR3 protein: CASSLSAGGQETQYF

clone size: -
D gene: -
J gene: TRBJ1-1
V gene: TRBV19
CDR3 DNA: TGTGCCAGTAGTATGGGCAGGGATGGCACTGAAGCTTTCTTT
CDR3 protein: CASSMGRDGTEAFF

clone size: -
D gene: -
J gene: TRBJ2-7
V gene: TRBV19
CDR3 DNA: TGTGCCAGTAGTAAGGACAGTTGGCGGTACGAGCAGTACTTC
CDR3 protein: CASSKDSWRYEQYF

clone size: -
D gene: TRBD2
J gene: TRBJ2-7
V gene: TRBV5-4
CDR3 DNA: TGTGCCAGCAGCGGAACAACTAGCGGGAGTATCAAGTACTTC
CDR3 protein: CASSGTTSGSIKYF

clone size: -
D gene: -
J gene: TRBJ1-1
V gene: TRBV5-1
CDR3 DNA: TGCGCCAGCAGCTTGGGACAGGAGGCTTTCTTT
CDR3 protein: CASSLGQEAFF

clone size: -
D gene: -
J gene: TRBJ1-1
V gene: TRBV5-1
CDR3 DNA: TGCGCCAGCAGCTCTGACACCTCCACTGAAGCTTTCTTT
CDR3 protein: CASSSDTSTEAFF

clone size: -
D gene: TRBD1
J gene: TRBJ1-2
V gene: TRBV20-1
CDR3 DNA: TGCAGTGCTAGTTCTCAGGGGGCAGGAGGCTACACCTTC
CDR3 protein: CSASSQGAGGYTF

clone size: -
D gene: -
J gene: TRBJ2-7
V gene: TRBV3-1/TRBV3-2
CDR3 DNA: TGTGCCAGCAGCCAAGAGATAGACGAGCAGTACTTC
CDR3 protein: CASSQEIDEQYF

clone size: many
D gene: -
J gene: TRBJ1-2
V gene: TRBV4-1
CDR3 DNA: TGCGCCAGCAGCCAAGAGGGACATATTGGCTACACCTTC
CDR3 protein: CASSQEGHIGYTF

clone size: few
D gene: -
J gene: TRBJ1-1
V gene: TRBV7-6
CDR3 DNA: TGTGCCAGCAGCTTAGCGAACTCTGAAGCTTTCTTT
CDR3 protein: CASSLANSEAFF

clone size: few
D gene: -
J gene: TRBJ2-7
V gene: TRBV7-2
CDR3 DNA: TGTGCCAGCAGCTTAGAGGCTGGACAAGCCTATTACGAGCAGTACTTC
CDR3 protein: CASSLEAGQAYYEQYF

clone size: -
D gene: TRBD1
J gene: TRBJ1-2
V gene: TRBV4-2
CDR3 DNA: TGTGCCAGCAGCCATGGGACAGCCTGGGAGTACTATGGCTACACCTTC
CDR3 protein: CASSHGTAWEYYGYTF

clone size: -
D gene: -
J gene: TRBJ1-2
V gene: TRBV6-1
CDR3 DNA: TGTGCCAGCAGTGAATTTTTGTTGGGCGAGATCTATGGCTACACCTTC
CDR3 protein: CASSEFLLGEIYGYTF

clone size: -
D gene: TRBD2
J gene: TRBJ2-5
V gene: TRBV30
CDR3 DNA: TGTGCCTGGAGTTCGGGGGGAGAGACCCAGTACTTC
CDR3 protein: CAWSSGGETQYF

clone size: -
D gene: TRBD1
J gene: TRBJ1-6
V gene: TRBV2
CDR3 DNA: TGTGCCAGCACCCCGGGACAGATAAATTCACCCCTCCACTTT
CDR3 protein: CASTPGQINSPLHF

clone size: -
D gene: -
J gene: TRBJ2-3
V gene: TRBV19
CDR3 DNA: TGTGCCAGTAGTATACAGGGAAATACGCAGTATTTT
CDR3 protein: CASSIQGNTQYF

clone size: -
D gene: TRBD2
J gene: TRBJ2-5
V gene: TRBV3-1/TRBV3-2
CDR3 DNA: TGTGCCAGCAGCCGGAGCGGGGGGGCCTTGGAGACCCAGTACTTC
CDR3 protein: CASSRSGGALETQYF

clone size: few
D gene: -
J gene: TRBJ1-1
V gene: TRBV18
CDR3 DNA: TGTGCCAGCTCACCGCGACAGTCGAACACTGAAGCTTTCTTT
CDR3 protein: CASSPRQSNTEAFF

clone size: -
D gene: TRBD2
J gene: TRBJ2-3
V gene: TRBV19
CDR3 DNA: TGTGCCAGTAAGGTTGGCGGGGGTTCAGATACGCAGTATTTT
CDR3 protein: CASKVGGGSDTQYF

clone size: -
D gene: TRBD1
J gene: TRBJ1-2
V gene: TRBV13
CDR3 DNA: TGTGCCAGCAGATCTGGACAGGGAATCGGATTCGGCTATGGCTACACCTTC
CDR3 protein: CASRSGQGIGFGYGYTF